The 25 T cell receptor beta chains listed next were all sequenced from one sample in a study of CXCR4 blockade with PD-1 therapy in pancreatic cancer. Profiled with immunoSEQ multiplex PCR; TCRdb holds only in-frame clones, not every one. The sample yields around 2,700 clones, approximately 40% seen once. Sequencing used tumor tissue. The receptors were gathered from a human donor with pancreatic ductal adenocarcinoma.

This clone has more than one count but fewer than ten. This chain uses TRBV28 with TRBJ1-5; D perhaps matches TRBD1 (6 bases). Germline V gene data show CDR1 as MDHEN and CDR2 as SYDVKM. The CDR3 loop spans 14 amino acids. V lost 6 bases and J 6 bases, leaving 15 bases between the germline ends. The CDR3 DNA reads TGTGCCAGCAGGACCCAGGGGAATGGTCAGCCCCAGCATTTT. The encoded protein is CASRTQGNGQPQHF.

V is TRBV18 and J is TRBJ1-5; D is ambiguous. V shed 4 bases and J shed 6 bases, with 10 bases lying between them. Germline lookup yields CDR1 KGHSH and CDR2 LQKENI. The CDR3 is 13 residues long. The CDR3 protein is CASSLAGSQPQHF. The CDR3 bases are TGTGCCAGCTCACTAGCGGGGAGTCAGCCCCAGCATTTT.

This clone occurred once. The rearrangement uses TRBV6-8 and TRBJ1-1; 7 bases are shared with TRBD1. The germline gives CDR1 MNHGY, CDR2 SAAAGT. Unmatched junction bases numbered 8, after V lost 6 bases and J lost 4 bases. The CDR3 covers 14 residues. The CDR3 loop is CASSVDRDTTEAFF. DNA of the CDR3: TGTGCCAGCAGCGTAGACAGGGATACCACTGAAGCTTTCTTT.

This clone was picked up a small number of times. The rearrangement uses TRBV19 and TRBJ2-7; 13 bases are a match to TRBD2. This CDR3 is built from 14 residues. The junction had 5 bases not matched to a gene; V was cut back by 10 bases and J by 2 bases. In germline, CDR1 is LNHDA, CDR2 SQIVND (reference sequence). Here the CDR3 reads CATQGLAGAYEQYF. CDR3 bases: TGTGCCACCCAAGGACTAGCGGGGGCCTACGAGCAGTACTTC. Supplemented by reference TRBV19 and TRBJ2-7, the full variable domain reads DGGITQSPKYLFRKEGQNVTLSCEQNLNHDAMYWYRQDPGQGLRLIYYSQIVNDFQKGDIAEGYSVSREKKESFPLTVTSAQKNPTAFYLCATQGLAGAYEQYFGPGTRLTVT.

The V call is TRBV19, the J call TRBJ2-7; D is possibly TRBD2 (5 bases). V shed 3 bases and J shed 4 bases, with 16 bases lying between them. The CDR3 runs 15 residues. Germline CDR1 and CDR2: LNHDA and SQIVND (reference sequence). Here the CDR3 reads CASSIYPGSGYEQYF. For the CDR3, the DNA is TGTGCCAGTAGTATCTACCCCGGTTCGGGATACGAGCAGTACTTC.

This clone appeared a few times. V gene TRBV6-8 combines with J gene TRBJ2-2; D is uncertain. The CDR3 consists of 15 residues. With 6 bases removed from V and 0 bases from J, the gap between germline ends came to 11 bases. Germline CDR1 MNHGY, CDR2 SAAAGT. CDR3 bases: TGTGCCAGCAGGAAGGACCCGGCGAACACCGGGGAGCTGTTTTTT. Its translation is CASRKDPANTGELFF.

This clone rates as medium-sized. J is TRBJ2-3 and V is TRBV11-3; D is unclear. Germline-derived CDR1 and CDR2 are SGHNT and YENEEA. Trimming removed 4 bases from V and 2 bases from J, with 13 bases in between. This CDR3 has 15 amino acids. The CDR3 spells CASSSYQFNTDTQYF. CDR3 sequence (DNA): TGTGCCAGCAGCTCCTACCAGTTTAACACAGATACGCAGTATTTT.

The chain couples TRBV29-1 to TRBJ1-5; no clear D gene. With 4 bases removed from V and 0 bases from J, the gap between germline ends came to 13 bases. The CDR3 is 15 amino acids. Germline values: CDR1 SQVTM, CDR2 ANQGSEA. The CDR3 nucleotides read TGCAGCGTTGTAACTGGGCGGGATAGCAATCAGCCCCAGCATTTT. As protein: CSVVTGRDSNQPQHF.

The V gene is TRBV2, the J gene TRBJ2-7; 7 nucleotides align to TRBD1. The V segment lost 7 bases and the J segment 8 bases; nucleotides outside the gene matches: 11. The germline V gene has CDR1 SNHLY and CDR2 FYNNEI. This CDR3 comprises 13 residues. The CDR3: CASNKQGKNKQYF. The CDR3 DNA reads as TGTGCCAGCAATAAACAGGGGAAGAACAAGCAGTACTTC.

The V gene is TRBV9, the J gene TRBJ2-7; TRBD1 aligns across 7 bases. CDR3 length: 16 amino acids. Trimming took 5 bases from V and 0 from J; bases not matched to a gene: 11. Germline values: CDR1 SGDLS, CDR2 YYNGEE. CDR3 sequence: CASSEAMGQSSYEQYF. DNA for the CDR3: TGTGCCAGCAGTGAAGCGATGGGACAGAGCTCCTACGAGCAGTACTTC.

This chain uses TRBV29-1 with TRBJ1-2; 8 bases align to TRBD1. CDR3 size: 14 residues. J lost 4 bases, V lost 6 bases, and 10 bases had no gene match. Germline CDR1 reads SQVTM; CDR2 reads ANQGSEA. CDR3 sequence reads: CSVDGQGGIYGYTF. The CDR3 DNA follows: TGCAGCGTGGACGGACAGGGTGGGATCTATGGCTACACCTTC. Using reference TRBV29-1 and TRBJ1-2 for the parts outside the CDR3, the full variable domain is SAVISQKPSRDICQRGTSLTIQCQVDSQVTMMFWYRQQPGQSLTLIATANQGSEATYESGFVIDKFPISRPNLTFSTLTVSNMSPEDSSIYLCSVDGQGGIYGYTFGSGTRLTVV.

This clone was detected only once. The chain joins TRBV19 to TRBJ2-5; TRBD1 aligns across 8 bases. CDR3 length: 16 amino acids. CDR1 and CDR2 from the germline V gene are LNHDA and SQIVND (reference sequence). The V gene end was trimmed by 3 bases and the J gene end by 4 bases; junction bases not matched to a gene: 10. This CDR3 reads CASSIGAGGFVETQYF. Here the CDR3 DNA reads TGTGCCAGTAGTATCGGGGCAGGGGGCTTTGTAGAGACCCAGTACTTC.

The genes are TRBV5-1 and TRBJ2-2, with 11 bases aligning to TRBD1. CDR3 length: 16 residues. The germline V gene encodes CDR1 SGHRS and CDR2 YFSETQ. With V trimmed by 4 bases and J by 5 bases, 7 bases remained unmatched. The CDR3 nucleotides are TGCGCCAGCAGCCCCGGACAGGGGGCTCGGACCGGGGAGCTGTTTTTT. Protein product: CASSPGQGARTGELFF.

The gene calls are TRBV23-1 and TRBJ1-5, with 9 bases aligning to TRBD1. TRBV23-1 is given ORF status, its function remaining uncertain. CDR3 length: 18 amino acids. The ends lost 4 bases at V and 4 bases at J; junction bases unmatched: 14. The CDR3 reads CASSPPRQGGLRNQPQHF. In DNA, the CDR3 is TGCGCCAGCAGTCCCCCTAGACAGGGGGGCTTACGAAATCAGCCCCAGCATTTT.

In its sample, this clone was seen a few times. Other DNA sequences within the sample encode an identical CDR3. The V call is TRBV6-8, the J call TRBJ1-2, with D possibly being TRBD1 (6 bases). The CDR3 runs 13 residues. V was cut by 4 bases and J by 8 bases, with 14 bases left in between. The germline V gene encodes CDR1 MNHGY and CDR2 SAAAGT. CDR3 residues: CASSFEGTGGYTF. The CDR3 DNA reads as TGTGCCAGCAGTTTTGAGGGAACAGGGGGCTACACCTTC.

The rearrangement uses TRBV9 and TRBJ1-1, with unresolved D. Trimming cost V 0 bases and J 1 base, with 4 bases left between them. From germline, CDR1 is SGDLS and CDR2 YYNGEE. CDR3 size: 13 residues. The CDR3 here is CASSVDQNTEAFF. CDR3 coding DNA: TGTGCCAGCAGCGTAGACCAGAACACTGAAGCTTTCTTT.

This clone is labeled as medium-sized. The chain uses TRBV6-8 and TRBJ2-1; 7 bases match TRBD1. The CDR3 spans 15 residues. Germline loops: CDR1 MNHGY, CDR2 SAAAGT. The V gene end was trimmed by 5 bases and the J gene end by 5 bases; junction bases not matched to a gene: 9. CDR3: CASSVDRSRNNEQFF. CDR3 nucleotides: TGTGCCAGCAGTGTGGACAGGTCGAGAAACAATGAGCAGTTCTTC.

This chain links TRBV14 with TRBJ1-1, with no clear D. Germline CDR1 and CDR2: SGHDN and FVKESK. Trimming shortened V by 3 bases and J by 10 bases, and 18 bases separated the two germline ends. CDR3 size: 14 residues. The CDR3 DNA follows: TGTGCCAGCAGCCACAGACATAGACCTCGTGGAGCTTTCTTT. Translation: CASSHRHRPRGAFF.

This clone turned up a few times. This chain uses TRBV6-8 with TRBJ2-5; the match to TRBD1 covers 9 bases. Germline CDR1 is MNHGY and CDR2 is SAAAGT. The CDR3 is 14 amino acids. Unmatched junction bases numbered 6, after V lost 5 bases and J lost 5 bases. CDR3 DNA sequence: TGTGCCAGCAGTAGGGGGACAGGGATCGAGACCCAGTACTTC. Translated: CASSRGTGIETQYF.

The V and J genes are TRBV10-3 and TRBJ1-2; no reliable D call. Germline CDR1 and CDR2: ENHRY and SYGVKD. V was shortened by 2 bases and J by 2 bases, with 3 bases between the two germline ends. CDR3 size: 12 residues. The CDR3: CAISEGNYGYTF. Written as DNA, the CDR3 is TGTGCCATCAGTGAGGGGAACTATGGCTACACCTTC.

Judged by abundance, this clone is medium-sized. The V gene is TRBV6-8, the J gene TRBJ1-1, with 7 nucleotides matching TRBD1. The V and J ends lost 6 bases and 1 base, in that order; junction bases with no gene match: 5. The CDR3 has 14 residues. Per the germline V gene, CDR1 is MNHGY and CDR2 is SAAAGT. CDR3 sequence (DNA): TGTGCCAGCAGGCCGGGACAGCCGAACACTGAAGCTTTCTTT. It yields the protein CASRPGQPNTEAFF.

By frequency in the sample, this clone is medium-sized. The rearrangement joins TRBV11-3 to TRBJ2-4, with D tentatively TRBD2 (5 bases). The CDR3 is made up of 16 amino acids. V gave up 5 bases and J gave up 3 bases, with 17 bases separating them. CDR1 SGHNT and CDR2 YENEEA come from the germline V gene. Here the CDR3 DNA reads TGTGCCAGCAGCCCCTCTAGGATAGAGGGCAAAAACATTCAGTACTTC. Amino acid sequence: CASSPSRIEGKNIQYF.

This clone is judged medium-sized. The chain is built from TRBV2 and TRBJ2-5, with D tentatively TRBD1 or TRBD2 (5 bases each). Germline loops: CDR1 SNHLY, CDR2 FYNNEI. Trimming stripped 8 bases from V and 0 bases from J, with 13 bases between. CDR3 length: 14 residues. DNA of the CDR3: TGTGCCAGCGCCCCTCGAGGGGACCAAGAGACCCAGTACTTC. Protein sequence: CASAPRGDQETQYF.

The chain has TRBV11-3 and TRBJ2-2, with 9 bases fitting TRBD1. The CDR3 sequence is 15 residues long. From germline, CDR1 is SGHNT and CDR2 YENEEA. V gave up 7 bases and J gave up 6 bases; unmatched junction bases: 9. The CDR3, as DNA: TGTGCCAGCAACACCGGACAGGGGACCGCCGGGGAGCTGTTTTTT. Residues: CASNTGQGTAGELFF.

V gene TRBV18 combines with J gene TRBJ2-3; 10 bases line up with TRBD2. Trimming removed 4 bases from V and 3 bases from J; junction bases left unmatched: 10. Germline values: CDR1 KGHSH, CDR2 LQKENI. CDR3 length: 17 residues. DNA for the CDR3: TGTGCCAGCTCACTAGTTCAGCGGGGGGGCCGGACAGATACGCAGTATTTT. Translated: CASSLVQRGGRTDTQYF. The variable domain in full, with the rest retrieved from reference TRBV18 and TRBJ2-3, is NAGVMQNPRHLVRRRGQEARLRCSPMKGHSHVYWYRQLPEEGLKFMVYLQKENIIDESGMPKERFSAEFPKEGPSILRIQQVVRGDSAAYFCASSLVQRGGRTDTQYFGPGTRLTVL.